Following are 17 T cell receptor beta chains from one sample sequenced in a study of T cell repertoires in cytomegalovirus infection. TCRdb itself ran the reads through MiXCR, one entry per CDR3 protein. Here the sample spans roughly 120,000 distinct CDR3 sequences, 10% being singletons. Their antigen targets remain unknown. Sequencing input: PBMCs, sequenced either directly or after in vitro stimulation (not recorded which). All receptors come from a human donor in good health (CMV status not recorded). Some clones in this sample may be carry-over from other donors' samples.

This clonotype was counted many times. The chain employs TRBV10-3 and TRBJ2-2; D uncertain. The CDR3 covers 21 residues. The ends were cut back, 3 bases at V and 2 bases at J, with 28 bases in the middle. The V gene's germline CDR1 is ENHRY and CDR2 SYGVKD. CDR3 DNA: TGTGCCATCAGTGAAACTAAGATACTACCAACAGTCGACCTTAACACCGGGGAGCTGTTTTTT. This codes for CAISETKILPTVDLNTGELFF.

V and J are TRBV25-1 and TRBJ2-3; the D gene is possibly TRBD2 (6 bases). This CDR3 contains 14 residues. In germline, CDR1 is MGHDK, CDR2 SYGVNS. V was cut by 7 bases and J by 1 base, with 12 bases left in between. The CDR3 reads CASTPGVGTDTQYF. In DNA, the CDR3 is TGTGCCAGCACCCCGGGAGTCGGCACAGATACGCAGTATTTT. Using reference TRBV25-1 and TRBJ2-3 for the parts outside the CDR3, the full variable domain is EADIYQTPRYLVIGTGKKITLECSQTMGHDKMYWYQQDPGMELHLIHYSYGVNSTEKGDLSSESTVSRIRTEHFPLTLESARPSHTSQYLCASTPGVGTDTQYFGPGTRLTVL.

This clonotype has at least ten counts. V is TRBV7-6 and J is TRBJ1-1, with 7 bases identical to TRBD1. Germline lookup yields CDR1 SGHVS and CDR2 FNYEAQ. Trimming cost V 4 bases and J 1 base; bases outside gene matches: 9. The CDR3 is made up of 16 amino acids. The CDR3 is CASSSQQGWENTEAFF. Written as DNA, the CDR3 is TGTGCCAGCAGCTCGCAACAGGGGTGGGAGAACACTGAAGCTTTCTTT.

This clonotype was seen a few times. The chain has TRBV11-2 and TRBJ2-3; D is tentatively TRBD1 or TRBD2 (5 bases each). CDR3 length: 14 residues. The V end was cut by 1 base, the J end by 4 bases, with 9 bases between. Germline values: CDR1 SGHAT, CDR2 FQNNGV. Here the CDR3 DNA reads TGTGCCAGCAGCTTAGTGCCGGGGCCAGATACGCAGTATTTT. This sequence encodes CASSLVPGPDTQYF.

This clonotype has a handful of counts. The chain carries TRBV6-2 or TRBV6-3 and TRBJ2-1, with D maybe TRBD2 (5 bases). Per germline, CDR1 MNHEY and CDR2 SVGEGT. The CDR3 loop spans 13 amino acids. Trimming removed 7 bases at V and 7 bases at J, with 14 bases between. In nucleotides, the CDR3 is TGTGCCAGCACCCCACTAGGCATAAATGAGCAGTTCTTC. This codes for CASTPLGINEQFF.

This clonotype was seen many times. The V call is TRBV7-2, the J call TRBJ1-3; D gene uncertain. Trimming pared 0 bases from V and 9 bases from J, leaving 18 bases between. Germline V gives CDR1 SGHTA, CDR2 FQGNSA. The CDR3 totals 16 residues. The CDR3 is CASSLAVGSSGGTIYF. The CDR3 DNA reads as TGTGCCAGCAGCTTAGCAGTAGGTTCCTCCGGAGGCACCATATATTTT.

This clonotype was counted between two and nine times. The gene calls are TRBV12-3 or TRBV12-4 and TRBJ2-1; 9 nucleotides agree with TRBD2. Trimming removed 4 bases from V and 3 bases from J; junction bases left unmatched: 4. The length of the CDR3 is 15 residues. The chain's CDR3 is CASSYSGSVYNEQFF. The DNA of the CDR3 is TGTGCCAGCAGTTATAGCGGGAGTGTCTACAATGAGCAGTTCTTC.

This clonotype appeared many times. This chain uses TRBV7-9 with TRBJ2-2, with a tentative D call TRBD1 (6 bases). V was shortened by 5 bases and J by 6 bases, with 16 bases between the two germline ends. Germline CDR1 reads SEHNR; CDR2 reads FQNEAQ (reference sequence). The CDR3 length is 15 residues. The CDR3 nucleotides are TGTGCCAGCAGCCAGAACCAGGGGAGCGCCGGGGAGCTGTTTTTT. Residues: CASSQNQGSAGELFF.

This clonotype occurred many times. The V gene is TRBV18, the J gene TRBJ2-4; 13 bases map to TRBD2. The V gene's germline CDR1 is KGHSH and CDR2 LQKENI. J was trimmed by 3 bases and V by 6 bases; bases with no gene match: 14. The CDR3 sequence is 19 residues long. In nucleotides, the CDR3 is TGTGCCAGCTCTCCAGGGACTAGCGGGATTCAATCAAACAAAAACATTCAGTACTTC. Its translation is CASSPGTSGIQSNKNIQYF.

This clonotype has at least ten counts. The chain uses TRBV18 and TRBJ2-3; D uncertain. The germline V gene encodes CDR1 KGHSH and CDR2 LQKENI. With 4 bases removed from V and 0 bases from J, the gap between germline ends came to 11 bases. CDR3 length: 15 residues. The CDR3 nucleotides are TGTGCCAGCTCACAAACCACGTCTAGCACAGATACGCAGTATTTT. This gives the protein CASSQTTSSTDTQYF.

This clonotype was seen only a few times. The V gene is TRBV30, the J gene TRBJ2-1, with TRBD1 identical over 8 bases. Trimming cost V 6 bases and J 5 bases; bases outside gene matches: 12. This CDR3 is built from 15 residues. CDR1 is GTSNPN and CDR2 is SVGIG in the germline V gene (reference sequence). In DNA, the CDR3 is TGTGCCTGTCAGCTGTTTGGGACAGGTGACAATGAGCAGTTCTTC. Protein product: CACQLFGTGDNEQFF.

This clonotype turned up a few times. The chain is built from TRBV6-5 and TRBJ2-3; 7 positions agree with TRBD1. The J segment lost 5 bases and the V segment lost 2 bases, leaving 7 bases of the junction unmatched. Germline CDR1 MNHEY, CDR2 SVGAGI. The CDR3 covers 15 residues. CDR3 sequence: CASSYRGPPEDTQYF. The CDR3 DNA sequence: TGTGCCAGCAGTTACAGGGGGCCCCCTGAAGATACGCAGTATTTT.

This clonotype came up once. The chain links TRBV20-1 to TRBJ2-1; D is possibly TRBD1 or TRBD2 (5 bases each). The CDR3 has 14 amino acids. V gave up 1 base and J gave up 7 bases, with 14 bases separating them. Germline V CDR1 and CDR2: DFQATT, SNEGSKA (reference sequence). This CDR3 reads CSARVWGPGNEQFF. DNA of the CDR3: TGCAGTGCTAGAGTGTGGGGACCTGGAAATGAGCAGTTCTTC.

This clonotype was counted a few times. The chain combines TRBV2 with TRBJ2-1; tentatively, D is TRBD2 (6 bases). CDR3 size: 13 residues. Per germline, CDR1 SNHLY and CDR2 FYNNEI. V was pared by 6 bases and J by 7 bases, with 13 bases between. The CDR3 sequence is CASRPEAGNEQFF. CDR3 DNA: TGTGCCAGCAGACCGGAAGCGGGTAATGAGCAGTTCTTC.

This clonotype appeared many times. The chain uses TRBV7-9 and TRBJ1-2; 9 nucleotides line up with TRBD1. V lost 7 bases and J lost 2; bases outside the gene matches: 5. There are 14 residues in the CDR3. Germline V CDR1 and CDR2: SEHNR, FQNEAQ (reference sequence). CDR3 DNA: TGTGCCAGCACCCCGGGACAGGGAAACTATGGCTACACCTTC. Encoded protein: CASTPGQGNYGYTF.

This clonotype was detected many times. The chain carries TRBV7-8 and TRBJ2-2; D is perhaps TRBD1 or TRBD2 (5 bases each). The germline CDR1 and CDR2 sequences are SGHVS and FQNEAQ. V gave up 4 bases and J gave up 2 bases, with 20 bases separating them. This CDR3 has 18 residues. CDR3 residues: CASSYNMFRGSNTGELFF. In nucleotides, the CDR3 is TGTGCCAGCAGCTACAACATGTTCCGGGGCTCAAACACCGGGGAGCTGTTTTTT.

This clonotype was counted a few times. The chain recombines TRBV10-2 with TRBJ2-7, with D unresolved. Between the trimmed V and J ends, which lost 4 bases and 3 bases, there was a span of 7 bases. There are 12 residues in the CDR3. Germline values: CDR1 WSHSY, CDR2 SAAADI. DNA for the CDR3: TGCGCCAGCAGTGTTGGTGTCTACGAGCAGTACTTC. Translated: CASSVGVYEQYF.